Listed below are T cell receptor beta chains from one sample, sequenced in a study of T cells in Graves' hyperthyroidism and ophthalmopathy. MiXCR, applied by TCRdb to the multiplex PCR reads, yields one record per CDR3 protein. Here the sample spans some 270,000 distinct CDR3 sequences, approximately 15% being singletons. The specimen sequenced was blood. These receptors all stem from a woman between 40 and 50 years old with Graves' hyperthyroidism. Each CDR3 is given with its conserved first and last residue. The D gene is left open where the match is weak. Not every row has a clone size; where given, it reads once, few, many or a size class.

J,D,size,V,DNA,CDR3
TRBJ2-3,TRBD2,many,TRBV20-1,TGCAGTGCTTTCCTAGCGGGAGTTCCAGATACGCAGTATTTT,CSAFLAGVPDTQYF
TRBJ1-2,NA,many,TRBV12-3/TRBV12-4,TGTGCCAGCAGTTCCCCAGGGACCGACTATGGCTACACCTTC,CASSSPGTDYGYTF
TRBJ2-5,NA,many,TRBV3-1,TGTGCCAGCAGCCCGGGACGGCTCCAAGAGACCCAGTACTTC,CASSPGRLQETQYF
TRBJ1-1,TRBD1,many,TRBV20-1,TGCAGTGCCACGGGGGCAGGGGGCAGGACTGAAGCTTTCTTT,CSATGAGGRTEAFF
TRBJ1-5,TRBD1,many,TRBV11-2,TGTGCCAGCAGCACGGGGACAGTGCAGCCCCAGCATTTT,CASSTGTVQPQHF
TRBJ1-5,NA,many,TRBV18,TGTGCCAGCTCACCCGGGCGAAATCAGCCCCAGCATTTT,CASSPGRNQPQHF
TRBJ2-2,TRBD2,few,TRBV19,TGTGCCAGTAGTAGGGGGGCTAGCGGGAGCGCGAACACCGGGGAGCTGTTTTTT,CASSRGASGSANTGELFF
TRBJ2-1,TRBD2,many,TRBV7-2,TGTGCCAGCAGCTTTAGCGCGGGAGTACAAGAGCAGTTCTTC,CASSFSAGVQEQFF
TRBJ2-7,NA,NA,TRBV28,TGTGCCAGCAGTCAACCCACCGTAGCCGACGACGAGCAGTACTTC,CASSQPTVADDEQYF
TRBJ2-5,NA,many,TRBV2,TGTGCCAGCGCCAGACAAGAGACCCAGTACTTC,CASARQETQYF
TRBJ1-1,TRBD1,many,TRBV20-1,TGCAGCAGTTCCCCAGGGGGCAATTTGAACACTGAAGCTTTCTTT,CSSSPGGNLNTEAFF
TRBJ2-5,NA,many,TRBV20-1,TGCAGTGCTAGTCCCTTAGGGACACAAGAGACCCAGTACTTC,CSASPLGTQETQYF
TRBJ2-7,TRBD1,many,TRBV15,TGTGCCACCAGCAGAGGAGGACAGGGTGGCACCTACGAGCAGTACTTC,CATSRGGQGGTYEQYF
TRBJ1-3,TRBD1,few,TRBV5-4,TGTGCCAGTCAGACAGGGATCTCTGCTGGAAACACCATATATTTT,CASQTGISAGNTIYF
TRBJ2-5,NA,many,TRBV18,TGTGCCAGCTCAAATACGGCGGGAGAGACCCAGTACTTC,CASSNTAGETQYF
TRBJ2-1,TRBD2,many,TRBV29-1,TGCAGCGTTGAAGAAGGGAACGGGAGGTTCAGGGAGCAGTTCTTC,CSVEEGNGRFREQFF
TRBJ1-5,NA,few,TRBV10-3,TGTGCCACACAGGAATCCAGCGATCAGCCCCAGCATTTT,CATQESSDQPQHF
TRBJ2-7,NA,few,TRBV3-1,TGTGCCAGCAGCCTTTCGGGGACACATGAGCAGTACTTC,CASSLSGTHEQYF
TRBJ1-1,NA,many,TRBV24-1,TGTGCCACCAGTGGCGGGACCGCCGGGGCGACTGAAGCTTTCTTT,CATSGGTAGATEAFF
TRBJ2-7,NA,many,TRBV28,TGTGCCAGCAGTTCGGGACGTGAAAGGGACGAGACCTACGAGCAGTACTTC,CASSSGRERDETYEQYF
TRBJ2-2,NA,few,TRBV5-1,TGCGCCAGCAGCTTGAACCTGGAGAGGGGCACCGGGGAGCTGTTTTTT,CASSLNLERGTGELFF
TRBJ1-2,NA,NA,TRBV20-1,TGCAGTGCCCTCGACCCGACTCTGGTTTGGTATGGCTACACCTTC,CSALDPTLVWYGYTF
TRBJ2-7,NA,many,TRBV13,TGTGCCAGCACGGAGGGACTGTTCTCCTACGAGCAGTACTTC,CASTEGLFSYEQYF
TRBJ1-1,NA,many,TRBV6-1,TGTGCCAGCAGGGGTTTTCTGAACACTGAAGCTTTCTTT,CASRGFLNTEAFF
TRBJ2-1,NA,many,TRBV7-8,TGTGCCAGCAGACGGGGGACAAAATCAATCGGGAATGAGCAGTTCTTC,CASRRGTKSIGNEQFF
TRBJ2-1,NA,few,TRBV20-1,TGCAGCCCCCACCGGGAGAGCTCCTACAATGAGCAGTTCTTC,CSPHRESSYNEQFF